Listed here are 22 T cell receptor beta chains from one sample, sequenced in a study of blood T cell repertoires in COVID-19. Data came from immunoSEQ multiplex PCR; TCRdb stores just in-frame clones and leaves some out. The table lists more than 130,000 clones, just under 90% of them singletons. Source material: peripheral blood. These receptors originate from a woman between 35 and 50 years old with acute or convalescent COVID-19.

This sequence joins TRBV2 and TRBJ1-2; D uncertain. The CDR3 is made up of 13 amino acids. In germline, CDR1 is SNHLY, CDR2 FYNNEI. V was shortened by 4 bases and J by 2 bases, with 8 bases between the two germline ends. The CDR3 loop is CASSGERNYGYTF. CDR3 nucleotide sequence: TGTGCCAGCAGTGGAGAAAGAAACTATGGCTACACCTTC.

This chain connects TRBV28 to TRBJ1-1, with D unclear. The V and J ends lost 2 bases and 8 bases respectively, with 12 bases between them. Germline V CDR1 and CDR2: MDHEN, SYDVKM. This CDR3 has 13 amino acids. CDR3 sequence reads: CASSLHGPIEAFF. CDR3 DNA sequence: TGTGCCAGCAGTTTACATGGGCCGATCGAAGCTTTCTTT.

The CDR3 DNA follows: TGTGCCAGCTCAGACCAGGGAGGTTGGGGCAGTAGCAATCAGCCCCAGCATTTT. Protein product: CASSDQGGWGSSNQPQHF. This chain links TRBV18 with TRBJ1-5; D might be TRBD1 (5 bases). CDR1 is KGHSH and CDR2 is LQKENI in the germline V gene. The CDR3 totals 18 residues. V lost 5 bases and J lost 0, with 20 bases in between.

This clone has only a few counts. The genes are TRBV30 and TRBJ2-7, with 8 bases that match TRBD2. The CDR3 runs 14 residues. J lost 4 bases, V lost 5 bases, and 10 bases had no gene match. Germline V gene data show CDR1 as GTSNPN and CDR2 as SVGIG (reference sequence). CDR3 in DNA: TGTGCCTGGTATCGACGGGGGGGCGGGTACGAGCAGTACTTC. Translating gives CAWYRRGGGYEQYF.

The V gene is TRBV6-2 or TRBV6-3, the J gene TRBJ2-7; perhaps TRBD1 as D (6 bases). Trimming cost V 6 bases and J 3 bases, with 12 bases left between them. The length of the CDR3 is 13 residues. CDR1 and CDR2 (germline): MNHEY, SVGEGT. The CDR3 here is CASSPGVSYEQYF. CDR3 nucleotide sequence: TGTGCCAGCAGCCCAGGGGTTAGCTACGAGCAGTACTTC.

This clone was recorded only once. This chain links TRBV6-5 with TRBJ2-2, with 7 bases fitting TRBD2. CDR3 length: 15 amino acids. The germline V gene encodes CDR1 MNHEY and CDR2 SVGAGI. Unmatched junction bases numbered 14, after V lost 11 bases and J lost 5 bases. CDR3 region: CAAKNGEGITGELFF. The CDR3 DNA is TGTGCCGCAAAGAACGGGGAGGGGATTACCGGGGAGCTGTTTTTT.

The rearrangement links TRBV18 to TRBJ2-7; the D gene is possibly TRBD2 (5 bases). Germline V gene data show CDR1 as KGHSH and CDR2 as LQKENI. The V end lost 2 bases, the J end lost 3 bases, and 8 bases lay between the germline ends. This CDR3 is 13 amino acids long. The CDR3 spells CASSPIEGYEQYF. The CDR3 DNA sequence: TGTGCCAGCTCACCAATCGAGGGCTACGAGCAGTACTTC.

This rearrangement joins TRBV3-1 (or the pseudogene TRBV3-2) to TRBJ2-6; D may be TRBD2 (5 bases). CDR3 size: 18 residues. Germline values: CDR1 LGHDT, CDR2 YNNKEL (reference sequence). Trimming stripped 0 bases from V and 4 bases from J, with 16 bases between. Here the CDR3 reads CASSQDHSREAGANVLTF. The CDR3 bases are TGTGCCAGCAGCCAAGATCACTCGAGGGAAGCGGGGGCCAACGTCCTGACTTTC.

The chain employs TRBV18 and TRBJ2-7; TRBD2 matches at 11 bases. CDR1 and CDR2 from the germline V gene are KGHSH and LQKENI. With V trimmed by 3 bases and J by 3 bases, 1 base remained unmatched. This CDR3 region has 14 residues. The CDR3, as DNA: TGTGCCAGCTCACCCGGACTAGCGGGCTACGAGCAGTACTTC. It codes for CASSPGLAGYEQYF.

V and J are TRBV28 and TRBJ1-2; 9 bases are shared with TRBD1. The germline V gene encodes CDR1 MDHEN and CDR2 SYDVKM. CDR3 length equals 18 residues. With V trimmed by 3 bases and J by 5 bases, 16 bases remained unmatched. The CDR3 protein is CASSFYRGQGRVGYGYTF. CDR3 in DNA: TGTGCCAGCAGTTTCTACAGGGGGCAGGGCCGAGTTGGGTATGGCTACACCTTC.

The chain employs TRBV19 and TRBJ1-1; TRBD1 might be the D (5 bases). The V end was cut by 5 bases, the J end by 1 base, with 17 bases between. The CDR3 sequence is 16 residues long. In germline, CDR1 is LNHDA, CDR2 SQIVND (reference sequence). The CDR3 here is CASSSLSGRENTEAFF. CDR3 bases: TGTGCCAGTAGTTCACTATCAGGCAGGGAGAACACTGAAGCTTTCTTT. The entire variable domain, with the rest obtained from reference TRBV19 and TRBJ1-1, is as follows: DGGITQSPKYLFRKEGQNVTLSCEQNLNHDAMYWYRQDPGQGLRLIYYSQIVNDFQKGDIAEGYSVSREKKESFPLTVTSAQKNPTAFYLCASSSLSGRENTEAFFGQGTRLTVV.

The chain combines TRBV5-6 with TRBJ2-7; a possible D gene is TRBD2 (6 bases). CDR3 length: 13 amino acids. Germline CDR1 and CDR2: SGHDT and YYEEEE. Trimming left V 3 bases short and J 6 bases short, with 13 bases between. CDR3 sequence reads: CASSYGTASEQYF. For the CDR3, the DNA is TGTGCCAGCAGCTACGGGACTGCTAGCGAGCAGTACTTC.

The chain couples TRBV6-6 to TRBJ2-7; TRBD1 agrees at 12 bases. The CDR3 extends over 15 amino acids. The germline V gene encodes CDR1 MNHNY and CDR2 SVGAGI (reference sequence). The V gene end was trimmed by 8 bases and the J gene end by 7 bases; junction bases not matched to a gene: 12. CDR3 sequence (DNA): TGTGCCAGCCGCGGGGGTGGGGACAGGGGGCTTGAGCAGTACTTC. This sequence encodes CASRGGGDRGLEQYF.

The chain carries TRBV4-2 and TRBJ1-1; D is possibly TRBD1 (5 bases). The CDR3 sequence is 13 residues long. Trimming shortened V by 7 bases and J by 1 base, and 10 bases separated the two germline ends. CDR1 is LGHNA and CDR2 is YNFKEQ in the germline V gene. CDR3 coding DNA: TGTGCCAGCATGGATCAGGGGAACACTGAAGCTTTCTTT. It yields the protein CASMDQGNTEAFF.

V usage is TRBV5-6 and J usage is TRBJ1-2; 8 bases fit TRBD1. CDR3 length: 16 residues. V shed 4 bases and J 2 bases; nucleotides not matched to a gene: 10. Looked up from germline, CDR1 is SGHDT and CDR2 is YYEEEE. The CDR3 DNA is TGTGCCAGCAGCGCCGGGACAGGTGATCCGAACTATGGCTACACCTTC. As protein: CASSAGTGDPNYGYTF.

The chain links TRBV3-1 (or the pseudogene TRBV3-2) to TRBJ1-2; D might be TRBD1 (6 bases). Germline V gene sequence: CDR1 LGHDT, CDR2 YNNKEL (reference sequence). The V end lost 2 bases, the J end lost 6 bases, and 25 bases lay between the germline ends. The CDR3 is 18 residues long. CDR3 nucleotides: TGTGCCAGCAGCCAACGTGTCGGGACCGTCGGGGGGGCGGATGGCTACACCTTC. It codes for CASSQRVGTVGGADGYTF.

This chain connects TRBV7-9 to TRBJ1-5; possibly TRBD1 for D (6 bases). The CDR3 is made up of 14 amino acids. Looked up from germline, CDR1 is SEHNR and CDR2 is FQNEAQ (reference sequence). Trimming shortened V by 3 bases and J by 6 bases, and 12 bases separated the two germline ends. CDR3 residues: CASSFSGGRQPQHF. Here the CDR3 DNA reads TGTGCCAGCAGCTTTTCGGGGGGCCGTCAGCCCCAGCATTTT. Supplemented by reference TRBV7-9 and TRBJ1-5, the full variable domain reads DTGVSQNPRHKITKRGQNVTFRCDPISEHNRLYWYRQTLGQGPEFLTYFQNEAQLEKSRLLSDRFSAERPKGSFSTLEIQRTEQGDSAMYLCASSFSGGRQPQHFGDGTRLSIL.

The chain carries TRBV19 and TRBJ1-2, with D possibly matching TRBD1 (5 bases). Trimming removed 1 base at V and 4 bases at J, with 7 bases between. Germline values: CDR1 LNHDA, CDR2 SQIVND (reference sequence). The CDR3 extends over 13 amino acids. The CDR3 region is CASSIGGAYGYTF. The CDR3 nucleotides read TGTGCCAGTAGTATAGGGGGCGCCTATGGCTACACCTTC.

V and J are TRBV2 and TRBJ1-5; 10 bases are shared with TRBD1. After removal of 4 bases from V and 2 bases from J, the junction contained 2 bases not matched to a gene. CDR1 and CDR2 from the germline V gene are SNHLY and FYNNEI. This CDR3 has 15 amino acids. The DNA of the CDR3 is TGTGCCAGCAGTGGACAGGGGGCAGGCAATCAGCCCCAGCATTTT. This gives the protein CASSGQGAGNQPQHF.

This chain joins TRBV3-1 (or the pseudogene TRBV3-2) and TRBJ2-3, with D possibly matching TRBD2 (5 bases). The V end lost 4 bases, the J end lost 0 bases, and 11 bases lay between the germline ends. The CDR3 is made up of 15 amino acids. Germline-derived CDR1 and CDR2 are LGHDT and YNNKEL (reference sequence). DNA for the CDR3: TGTGCCAGCAGCCTGCGGGCGAGTAGCACAGATACGCAGTATTTT. Amino acids: CASSLRASSTDTQYF.

The gene calls are TRBV18 and TRBJ2-3; possibly TRBD2 for D (6 bases). The CDR3 runs to 14 residues. Germline CDR1 KGHSH, CDR2 LQKENI. The V gene lost 4 bases and the J gene lost 2 bases, with 10 bases spanning the gap. Here the CDR3 DNA reads TGTGCCAGCTCACTTTGGCGGGACACAGATACGCAGTATTTT. Amino acid sequence: CASSLWRDTDTQYF.

This chain connects TRBV6-6 to TRBJ1-2; 9 bases fit TRBD1. The CDR3 runs to 13 residues. Germline lookup yields CDR1 MNHNY and CDR2 SVGAGI (reference sequence). The J segment lost 5 bases and the V segment lost 7 bases, leaving 5 bases of the junction unmatched. The CDR3 sequence is CASTLDRGYGYTF. The CDR3 DNA is TGTGCCAGCACCCTCGACAGGGGGTATGGCTACACCTTC.